These 13 T cell receptor beta chains came from one sample sequenced in a study of blood T cell repertoires in COVID-19 (TCRdb year 2020). Libraries were made using the immunoSEQ multiplex PCR assay. TCRdb took this table from immuneACCESS and kept in-frame rearrangements with V and J called. Such tables lack part of the clones; where checked against another copy, unresolved V genes explain under half of the gap, and the rest is unexplained. The sample includes 250,000 to 400,000 clones, with roughly 90% observed a single time. The ten largest clones represent less than 3.5% of the sample. The specimen was peripheral blood. Every receptor here comes from a woman aged 25 to 45 with COVID-19, enrolled during active disease.

V usage is TRBV29-1 and J usage is TRBJ1-1, with 10 bases fitting TRBD1. The CDR3 sequence is 14 residues long. Per the germline V gene, CDR1 is SQVTM and CDR2 is ANQGSEA. The CDR3 is CSLNGTGALFEAFF. DNA for the CDR3: TGCAGTCTCAACGGGACAGGGGCCCTTTTTGAAGCTTTCTTT.

This clone appeared a few times. This chain links TRBV7-8 with TRBJ2-1, with 9 bases identical to TRBD2. The CDR3 covers 16 residues. The V gene end was trimmed by 10 bases and the J gene end by 0 bases; junction bases not matched to a gene: 10. Germline CDR1 is SGHVS and CDR2 is FQNEAQ. The DNA for the CDR3 is TGTGCCATAAGGCTAGCGGGAAAGAACTCCTACAATGAGCAGTTCTTC. It specifies CAIRLAGKNSYNEQFF.

This sequence joins TRBV5-4 and TRBJ1-3; perhaps TRBD1 as D (5 bases). Trimming shortened V by 0 bases and J by 4 bases, and 14 bases separated the two germline ends. CDR3 length equals 16 residues. Looked up from germline, CDR1 is SGHNT and CDR2 is YYREEE (reference sequence). The CDR3 loop reads CASSLVQDKVGNTIYF. CDR3 nucleotides: TGTGCCAGCAGCTTGGTCCAGGACAAAGTGGGAAACACCATATATTTT. Filled out from reference TRBV5-4 and TRBJ1-3, the complete variable domain reads ETGVTQSPTHLIKTRGQQVTLRCSSQSGHNTVSWYQQALGQGPQFIFQYYREEENGRGNFPPRFSGLQFPNYSSELNVNALELDDSALYLCASSLVQDKVGNTIYFGEGSWLTVV.

The chain has TRBV6-6 and TRBJ1-3; 7 bases are a match to TRBD1. This CDR3 region has 15 residues. The junction had 3 bases not matched to a gene; V was cut back by 0 bases and J by 4 bases. CDR1 MNHNY and CDR2 SVGAGI come from the germline V gene (reference sequence). Here the CDR3 DNA reads TGTGCCAGCAGTTACTCGACAGGGTCGGGAAACACCATATATTTT. Its protein product is CASSYSTGSGNTIYF.

The chain links TRBV6-5 to TRBJ1-2, with 7 bases fitting TRBD1. The CDR3 totals 14 residues. Germline V gives CDR1 MNHEY, CDR2 SVGAGI. The V segment lost 6 bases and the J segment 2 bases; nucleotides outside the gene matches: 6. The CDR3 spells CASRLQGINYGYTF. As DNA, the CDR3 is TGTGCCAGCAGATTACAGGGGATAAACTATGGCTACACCTTC.

The chain employs TRBV27 and TRBJ2-1, with D tentatively TRBD1 (6 bases). The CDR3 runs 13 residues. Germline V CDR1 and CDR2: MNHEY, SMNVEV (reference sequence). V lost 6 bases, J lost 4 bases, and 10 bases lay in between. The CDR3 here is CASSPGVYNEQFF. CDR3 bases: TGTGCCAGCAGCCCAGGGGTTTACAATGAGCAGTTCTTC.

This sequence joins TRBV6-5 and TRBJ1-1; 7 bases are a match to TRBD1. The length of the CDR3 is 13 residues. The J segment lost 6 bases and the V segment lost 7 bases, leaving 8 bases of the junction unmatched. Germline V gene data show CDR1 as MNHEY and CDR2 as SVGAGI. CDR3 bases: TGTGCCAGCATGGTAGACAGGGACGCTGAAGCTTTCTTT. This encodes CASMVDRDAEAFF.

The chain has TRBV6-1 and TRBJ1-5; 7 positions match TRBD1. Germline V CDR1 and CDR2: MNHNS, SASEGT. V lost 5 bases and J lost 0; bases outside the gene matches: 4. This CDR3 contains 15 residues. CDR3 nucleotides: TGTGCCAGCAGTCCGACAGGGACTAGCAATCAGCCCCAGCATTTT. Its protein is CASSPTGTSNQPQHF.

The CDR3 here is CASTFPGLNTGELFF. CDR3 DNA: TGTGCCAGCACCTTCCCGGGACTGAACACCGGGGAGCTGTTTTTT. The rearrangement links TRBV28 to TRBJ2-2, with D tentatively TRBD2 (6 bases). Germline V CDR1 and CDR2: MDHEN, SYDVKM. The ends were cut back, 7 bases at V and 1 base at J, with 13 bases in the middle. This CDR3 has 15 residues.

This clone is a singleton in its sample. CDR3: CSVEDGRGEWYEQYF. The DNA of the CDR3 is TGCAGCGTTGAAGATGGCCGGGGGGAATGGTACGAGCAGTACTTC. The gene calls are TRBV29-1 and TRBJ2-7, with 7 positions matching TRBD2. The CDR3 contains 15 residues. Trimming cost V 0 bases and J 4 bases; bases outside gene matches: 9. Germline loops: CDR1 SQVTM, CDR2 ANQGSEA.

V is TRBV14 and J is TRBJ1-1; a weak D match, TRBD1 (6 bases). This CDR3 is built from 13 residues. Germline V lookup: CDR1 SGHDN, CDR2 FVKESK. With 6 bases removed from V and 1 base from J, the gap between germline ends came to 9 bases. The CDR3 DNA follows: TGTGCCAGCAGGCGACAGGAGAACACTGAAGCTTTCTTT. This codes for CASRRQENTEAFF.

The genes are TRBV5-1 and TRBJ2-1; 8 bases match TRBD2. Germline assignment: CDR1 SGHRS and CDR2 YFSETQ. The CDR3 is 16 amino acids. Trimming removed 0 bases from V and 3 bases from J; junction bases left unmatched: 5. The CDR3 sequence: CASSLGAGGNYNEQFF. The CDR3, as DNA: TGCGCCAGCAGCTTGGGGGCGGGAGGTAACTACAATGAGCAGTTCTTC.

This clone was picked up one time. The rearrangement joins TRBV6-5 to TRBJ2-7, with 11 bases identical to TRBD2. The CDR3 runs to 15 residues. CDR1 and CDR2 (germline): MNHEY, SVGAGI. Trimming took 6 bases from V and 8 from J; bases not matched to a gene: 12. CDR3 coding DNA: TGTGCCAGCAGCGGACTACTAGGACTAGCGGGTAAGCAGTACTTC. It translates to CASSGLLGLAGKQYF.